Listed below are T cell receptor beta chains from one sample, sequenced in a study of blood T cell repertoires in COVID-19. Using immunoSEQ multiplex PCR, the repertoire was profiled, and TCRdb retains in-frame clones only, with some absent. The sample shows about 170,000 clones, around four fifths of them seen only once. The specimen was PBMCs or T cells enriched from blood (not recorded which). Receptor source: a woman aged 50 to 60 who had recovered from COVID-19. Each CDR3 is given with its conserved first and last residue. D genes are given only for firm matches. Not all rows give a size; the values are once, few, many and, for expanded clones, a class.

j_call clone_size v_call d_call cdr3_aa cdr3_nt
TRBJ2-5 NA TRBV2 TRBD2 CASSPLADSQETQYF TGTGCCAGCAGTCCCCTAGCGGACTCCCAAGAGACCCAGTACTTC
TRBJ2-1 NA TRBV6-5 TRBD2 CASRGLAGTGQFF TGTGCCAGCAGGGGCCTAGCGGGAACGGGGCAGTTCTTC
TRBJ1-6 NA TRBV11-2 NA CATAGGVSPNSPLHF TGTGCCACGGCGGGGGGAGTTAGCCCCAATTCACCCCTCCACTTT
TRBJ2-2 NA TRBV4-1 TRBD2 CASSQYHLAGATGELFF TGCGCCAGCAGCCAATATCATCTAGCGGGAGCCACCGGGGAGCTGTTTTTT
TRBJ1-2 few TRBV10-3 TRBD1 CAITYTTRDRDGYTF TGTGCCATCACTTATACAACCCGGGACAGGGACGGCTACACCTTC
TRBJ2-3 once TRBV5-4 TRBD2 CASSLGTSYSDTQYF TGTGCCAGCAGCTTGGGGACTAGTTACTCAGATACGCAGTATTTT
TRBJ1-1 few TRBV11-1 TRBD1 CASSRDRNTEAFF TGTGCCAGCAGTCGGGACAGGAACACTGAAGCTTTCTTT
TRBJ2-3 NA TRBV27 NA CASSRDPRADTQYF TGTGCCAGCAGTCGTGACCCGAGGGCAGATACGCAGTATTTT
TRBJ1-2 NA TRBV7-9 NA CASSLLSGQRRYGYTF TGTGCCAGCAGCTTGTTGTCAGGGCAAAGAAGATATGGCTACACCTTC
TRBJ2-3 once TRBV11-3 NA CASSQLEDTQYF TGTGCCAGCAGCCAACTCGAGGATACGCAGTATTTT
TRBJ1-2 NA TRBV4-1 TRBD1 CASSFGTGALNYGYTF TGCGCCAGCAGCTTTGGGACAGGGGCGCTTAACTATGGCTACACCTTC
TRBJ2-1 NA TRBV7-2 NA CASSYWEAREGQFF TGTGCCAGCAGCTACTGGGAGGCCCGTGAAGGGCAGTTCTTC
TRBJ1-3 NA TRBV14 TRBD1 CASSLRTGINTIYF TGTGCCAGCAGCCTGAGGACAGGGATAAACACCATATATTTT
TRBJ2-2 NA TRBV6-5 NA CASRLSGSTGELFF TGTGCCAGCAGACTTTCAGGAAGCACCGGGGAGCTGTTTTTT